The 7 T cell receptor beta chains listed next were all sequenced from one sample in a study of vaccination and CD4 T cells after COVID-19 (dated by TCRdb to the early 2020s). According to the study, the label for this sample's time point signals: late sampling 161 to 241 days after vaccination in a few convalescent patients. The sample's treatment or condition label, decoded: approximately nine-day PBMC culture with coronavirus spike peptide pools or control peptides (ViraFEST assay). The antigens these receptors bind are not known. Library prep was done by PCR. The listed sequencing device is Illumina iSeq 100. DNA from cultured CD4+ T cells was subjected to TCR sequencing with the Oncomine TCR Beta short-read assay at the Johns Hopkins FTIC core. TCRdb reworked the public reads: Q25 trimming with fastp, MiXCR clone assembly, productive beta chains retained. Each entry merges the rows of one CDR3 protein and shows their most common DNA and genes. Counted in this sample were 20,000 to 25,000 distinct CDR3 sequences; 43% of them appeared once. The ten biggest clones cover just under 5% of the sample.

Sequenced material: CD4+ T cells from blood, cultured in vitro, taken about 7 months after SARS-CoV-2 vaccination. Receptors were obtained from a human donor who had recovered from COVID-19.

This chain connects TRBV28 to TRBJ2-7; perhaps TRBD2 as D (6 bases). Trimming shortened V by 4 bases and J by 0 bases, and 16 bases separated the two germline ends. This CDR3 has 16 residues. Germline loops: CDR1 MDHEN, CDR2 SYDVKM. The CDR3 protein is CASSSQTSPRSYEQYF. The CDR3 nucleotides are TGTGCCAGCAGTTCCCAGACTAGTCCGCGCTCCTACGAGCAGTACTTC. Based on the CDR3 plus reference TRBV28 and TRBJ2-7, the full variable domain is DVKVTQSSRYLVKRTGEKVFLECVQDMDHENMFWYRQDPGLGLRLIYFSYDVKMKEKGDIPEGYSVSREKKERFSLILESASTNQTSMYLCASSSQTSPRSYEQYFGPGTRLTVT.

This clonotype was seen a few times. V usage is TRBV7-3 and J usage is TRBJ2-3; 7 bases agree with TRBD2. This CDR3 region has 15 residues. Germline CDR1 reads SGHTA; CDR2 reads FQGTGA. V trimming: 3 bases; J trimming: 1 base; junction bases outside the gene matches: 4. CDR3 nucleotide sequence: TGTGCCAGCAGCTTGGGGCTAGCGGGCACAGATACGCAGTATTTT. Its protein is CASSLGLAGTDTQYF.

The rearrangement links TRBV24-1 to TRBJ2-7; D not resolved. This CDR3 has 9 amino acids. V was cut by 4 bases and J by 9 bases, with 3 bases left in between. From germline, CDR1 is KGHDR and CDR2 SFDVKD. The CDR3 DNA is TGTGCCACCAGTGAGGCGCAGTACTTC. It is translated as CATSEAQYF.

The chain carries TRBV7-9 and TRBJ2-3, with TRBD2 as a possible D gene (5 bases). Per germline, CDR1 SEHNR and CDR2 FQNEAQ (reference sequence). With 10 bases removed from V and 0 bases from J, the gap between germline ends came to 11 bases. The CDR3 sequence is 13 residues long. CDR3 protein: CATRGVSTDTQYF. The CDR3 region has the DNA TGTGCCACACGGGGAGTCAGCACAGATACGCAGTATTTT.

J is TRBJ2-2 and V is TRBV4-1; 9 positions match TRBD1. With 3 bases clipped from V and 6 bases from J, the junction kept 5 bases outside the gene matches. The CDR3 consists of 15 residues. Germline-derived CDR1 and CDR2 are MGHRA and YSYEKL. The CDR3 DNA follows: TGCGCCAGCAGCCACTCGACAGGGGGGGCCGGGGAGCTGTTTTTT. Translating it yields CASSHSTGGAGELFF.

The chain uses TRBV7-3 and TRBJ2-1, with D maybe TRBD2 (6 bases). This CDR3 contains 14 residues. Germline CDR1 SGHTA, CDR2 FQGTGA. Trimming took off 2 bases at V and 6 bases at J, with 11 bases between the two ends. The chain's CDR3 is CASSLGLSANEQFF. The CDR3, as DNA: TGTGCCAGCAGCTTAGGACTAAGCGCCAATGAGCAGTTCTTC.

This clonotype was recorded only once. The V gene is TRBV5-5, the J gene TRBJ1-5; 7 positions match TRBD1. Losses at the gene ends were 3 bases for V and 3 bases for J; bases not matched to a gene: 6. The CDR3 extends over 15 amino acids. Germline V CDR1 and CDR2: SGHKS, YYEKEE (reference sequence). CDR3 residues: CASSSGTVNNQPQHF. The DNA of the CDR3 is TGTGCCAGCAGCTCCGGGACAGTAAACAATCAGCCCCAGCATTTT.